The 10 T cell receptor beta chains reported below all come from one sample, sequenced in a study of blood T cells in healthy people across ages. A second PCR of 7 to 11 cycles used a sample-barcoded 5' primer and a J-beta primer mix. TCRdb recomputed calls from the 5' RACE reads with MiXCR, one row per CDR3 protein. In the table there are roughly 550,000 distinct CDR3 sequences, less than 25% of which are singletons. The same data also contributed to another study, on T cells of mothers and their children.

Sample: blood. The receptors here all came from a boy aged 10-17 years in good health.

The CDR3 protein is CASSLRIASYEQYF. The CDR3 nucleotides read TGTGCCAGCAGTCTCAGGATAGCCTCCTACGAGCAGTACTTC. The rearrangement joins TRBV6-2 or TRBV6-3 to TRBJ2-7; D gene ambiguous. The CDR3 totals 14 residues. Between the trimmed V and J ends, which lost 5 bases and 0 bases, there was a span of 11 bases. The germline V gene has CDR1 MNHEY and CDR2 SVGEGT.

This clonotype was recorded a few times. V and J are TRBV18 and TRBJ2-5; no clear D gene. V was cut by 6 bases and J by 5 bases, with 10 bases left in between. CDR1 and CDR2 from the germline V gene are KGHSH and LQKENI. CDR3 size: 12 residues. The CDR3 coding sequence is TGTGCCAGCTCCGGGTTATCGGAGACCCAGTACTTC. Encoded protein: CASSGLSETQYF.

This clonotype was seen a few times. A read error is possible here, since a much larger clone lies one base away. This chain connects TRBV9 to TRBJ2-3, with 7 bases aligning to TRBD1. The CDR3 contains 15 residues. CDR1 SGDLS and CDR2 YYNGEE come from the germline V gene. The chain's CDR3 is CAGSVGRGHTDTQYF. The CDR3 DNA reads as TGTGCCGGCAGCGTAGGTAGGGGGCACACAGATACGCAGTATTTT.

This clonotype has only a few counts. The CDR3 reads CSVPYWPAGDRDTQYF. The CDR3 nucleotides are TGCAGCGTTCCCTATTGGCCTGCGGGAGATAGAGATACGCAGTATTTT. The chain employs TRBV29-1 and TRBJ2-3; 7 nucleotides match TRBD2. CDR1 SQVTM and CDR2 ANQGSEA come from the germline V gene. Trimming took 5 bases from V and 5 from J; bases not matched to a gene: 16. The length of the CDR3 is 16 residues.

In this sample, this clonotype turned up a few times. The chain links TRBV12-3 or TRBV12-4 to TRBJ2-5; perhaps TRBD2 as D (6 bases). The tail of the sequence fits TRBJ2-7 better, so the J call may be wrong. CDR3 length: 15 residues. The CDR3 nucleotides read TGTGCCAGCAGGCCCTCGGGGGAGGCCTCCTACGAGCAGTACTTC. Its translation is CASRPSGEASYEQYF.

This clonotype was recorded a few times. This chain links TRBV5-1 with TRBJ2-5, with 7 bases matching TRBD1. The DNA matches TRBJ2-1 better at its end, which makes the J call doubtful. The CDR3 is made up of 13 amino acids. Germline V gene lookup returns CDR1 SGHRS and CDR2 YFSETQ. CDR3 loop: CASSPGTAYEQFF. CDR3 in DNA: TGCGCCAGCAGCCCAGGGACAGCCTATGAGCAGTTCTTC.

The chain is built from TRBV4-1 and TRBJ2-1, with a possible D match to TRBD2 (6 bases). The closer fit of TRBJ2-5 to the DNA end suggests the J call may be wrong. The CDR3 has 16 amino acids. CDR1 is MGHRA, CDR2 YSYEKL, per germline. DNA of the CDR3: TGCGCCAGCAGCCAGCCGCCCGGGACTGTTCGCGAGACCCAGTACTTC. Translation: CASSQPPGTVRETQYF.

This clonotype was recorded a few times. V gene TRBV7-2 combines with J gene TRBJ2-5, with 7 nucleotides matching TRBD2. The CDR3 is 16 residues long. Germline trimming cut 2 bases from V and 2 bases from J; bases unmatched to any gene: 8. Per germline, CDR1 SGHTA and CDR2 FQGNSA. CDR3 nucleotides: TGTGCCAGCAGCTTATATCAGCGGGAATGGCAAGAGACCCAGTACTTC. The encoded protein is CASSLYQREWQETQYF.

This chain connects TRBV20-1 to TRBJ2-3; D call uncertain. The germline CDR1 and CDR2 sequences are DFQATT and SNEGSKA (reference sequence). Between the trimmed V and J ends, which lost 1 base and 6 bases, there was a span of 14 bases. CDR3 length equals 14 residues. Written as DNA, the CDR3 is TGCAGTGCTAGAGTTACAACCCGAGTTGATACGCAGTATTTT. Its protein is CSARVTTRVDTQYF.

The V call is TRBV20-1, the J call TRBJ1-1; D uncertain. The CDR3 consists of 16 residues. Looked up from germline, CDR1 is DFQATT and CDR2 is SNEGSKA (reference sequence). V was trimmed by 5 bases and J by 1 base, leaving 20 bases between them. CDR3 region: CSARTDYIDTNTEAFF. Written as DNA, the CDR3 is TGCAGTGCTCGAACCGACTACATTGACACGAACACTGAAGCTTTCTTT.